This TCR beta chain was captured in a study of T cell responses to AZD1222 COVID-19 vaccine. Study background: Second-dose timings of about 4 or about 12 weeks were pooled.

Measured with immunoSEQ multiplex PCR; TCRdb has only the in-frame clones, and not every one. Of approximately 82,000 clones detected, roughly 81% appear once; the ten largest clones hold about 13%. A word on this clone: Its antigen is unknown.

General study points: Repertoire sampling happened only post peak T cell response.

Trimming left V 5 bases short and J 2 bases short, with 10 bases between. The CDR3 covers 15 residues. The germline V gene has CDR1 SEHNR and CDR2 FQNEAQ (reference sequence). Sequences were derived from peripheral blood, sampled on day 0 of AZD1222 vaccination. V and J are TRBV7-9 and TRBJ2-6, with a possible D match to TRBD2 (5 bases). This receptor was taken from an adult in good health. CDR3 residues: CASSPRVTGANVLTF. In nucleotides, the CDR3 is TGTGCCAGCAGCCCGCGGGTTACTGGGGCCAACGTCCTGACTTTC.